This T cell receptor (beta chain) was observed in a study of T-cell reconstitution after alpha-beta-depleted transplantation in children. Notes on the study in general: As was reported, about two months after transplant, alpha-beta T cells came from several hundred expanded graft clones.

For TCRbeta, the library was prepared with unique molecular identifiers. TCRdb redid the calling of the PCR reads with MiXCR, one entry per CDR3 protein. The sample lists about a million distinct CDR3 sequences, roughly 29% seen once, with over 25% in the top ten. To note about this clonotype: As yet, its antigen is unknown.

The sequence derives from a boy under two years old who had a stem cell transplant for SCID, so the T cells may come from the graft donor. The sequenced sample was PBMCs, mostly from graft donor cells, obtained 360 days after TCRalphabeta/CD19-depleted stem cell transplant.

CDR3 region: CASSLRLPLQETQYF. In DNA, the CDR3 is TGTGCCAGCAGCTTAAGACTACCCCTACAAGAGACCCAGTACTTC. The rearrangement links TRBV7-9 to TRBJ2-5, with D perhaps TRBD2 (5 bases). The CDR3 consists of 15 residues. From germline, CDR1 is SEHNR and CDR2 FQNEAQ (reference sequence). V was clipped by 2 bases and J by 2 bases, with 12 bases between them. The entire variable domain, with the rest obtained from reference TRBV7-9 and TRBJ2-5, is as follows: DTGVSQNPRHKITKRGQNVTFRCDPISEHNRLYWYRQTLGQGPEFLTYFQNEAQLEKSRLLSDRFSAERPKGSFSTLEIQRTEQGDSAMYLCASSLRLPLQETQYFGPGTRLLVL.